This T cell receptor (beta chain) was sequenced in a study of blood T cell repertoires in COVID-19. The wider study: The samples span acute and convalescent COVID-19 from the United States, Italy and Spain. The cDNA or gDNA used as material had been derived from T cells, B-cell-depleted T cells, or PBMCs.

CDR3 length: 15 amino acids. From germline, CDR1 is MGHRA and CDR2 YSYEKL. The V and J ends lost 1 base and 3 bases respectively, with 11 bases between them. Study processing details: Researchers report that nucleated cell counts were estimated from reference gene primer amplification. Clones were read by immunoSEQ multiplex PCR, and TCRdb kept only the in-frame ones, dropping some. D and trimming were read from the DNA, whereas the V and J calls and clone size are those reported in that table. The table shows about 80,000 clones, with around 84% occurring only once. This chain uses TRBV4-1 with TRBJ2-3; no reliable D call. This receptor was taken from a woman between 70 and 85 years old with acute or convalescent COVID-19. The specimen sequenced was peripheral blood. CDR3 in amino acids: CASSQGWASTDTQYF. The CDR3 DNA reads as TGCGCCAGCAGCCAAGGTTGGGCCTCGACAGATACGCAGTATTTT.